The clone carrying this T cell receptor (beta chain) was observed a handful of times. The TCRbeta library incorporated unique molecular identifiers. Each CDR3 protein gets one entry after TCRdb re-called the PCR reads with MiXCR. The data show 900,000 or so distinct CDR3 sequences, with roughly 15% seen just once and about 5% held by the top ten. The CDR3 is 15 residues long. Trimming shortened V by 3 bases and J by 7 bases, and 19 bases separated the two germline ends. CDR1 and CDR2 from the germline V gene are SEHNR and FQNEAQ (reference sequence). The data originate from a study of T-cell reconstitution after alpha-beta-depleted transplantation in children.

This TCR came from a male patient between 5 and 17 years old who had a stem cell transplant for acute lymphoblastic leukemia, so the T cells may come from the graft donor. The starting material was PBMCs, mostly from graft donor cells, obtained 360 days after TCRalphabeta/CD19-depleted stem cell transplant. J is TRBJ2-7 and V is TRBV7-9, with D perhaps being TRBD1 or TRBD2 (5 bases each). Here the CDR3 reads CASSFLTGTFVEQYF. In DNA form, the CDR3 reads TGTGCCAGCAGCTTTCTCACGGGGACCTTCGTGGAGCAGTACTTC.